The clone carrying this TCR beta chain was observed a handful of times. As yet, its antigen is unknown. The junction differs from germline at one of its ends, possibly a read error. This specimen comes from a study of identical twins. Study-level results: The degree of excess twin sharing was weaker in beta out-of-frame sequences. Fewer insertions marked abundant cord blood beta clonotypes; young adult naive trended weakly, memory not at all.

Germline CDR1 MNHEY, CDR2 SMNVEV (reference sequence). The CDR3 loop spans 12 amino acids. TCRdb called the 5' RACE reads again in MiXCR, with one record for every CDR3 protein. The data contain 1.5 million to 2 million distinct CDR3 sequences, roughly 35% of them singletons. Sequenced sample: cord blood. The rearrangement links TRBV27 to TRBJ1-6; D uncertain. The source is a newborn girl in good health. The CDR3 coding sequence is TGTGCCAGCAGTTTAAGGTTTTCACCCCCCCACTTT. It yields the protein CASSLRFSPPHF.